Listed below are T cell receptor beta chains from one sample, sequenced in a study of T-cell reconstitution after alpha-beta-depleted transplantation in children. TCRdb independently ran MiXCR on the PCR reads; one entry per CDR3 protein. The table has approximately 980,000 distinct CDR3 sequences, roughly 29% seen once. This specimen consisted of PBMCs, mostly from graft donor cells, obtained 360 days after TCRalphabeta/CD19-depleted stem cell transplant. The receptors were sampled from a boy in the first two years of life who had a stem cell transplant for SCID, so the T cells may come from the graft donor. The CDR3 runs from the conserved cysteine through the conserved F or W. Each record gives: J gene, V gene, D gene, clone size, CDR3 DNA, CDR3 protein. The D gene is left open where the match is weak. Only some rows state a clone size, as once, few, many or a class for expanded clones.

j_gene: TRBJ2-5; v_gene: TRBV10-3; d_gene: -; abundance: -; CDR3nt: TGTGCCATCAGTGAGAGGGGGGCGTACCGCCGGGAGACCCAGTACTTC; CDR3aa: CAISERGAYRRETQYF
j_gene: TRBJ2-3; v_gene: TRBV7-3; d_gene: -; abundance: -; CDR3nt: TGTGCCAGCAGCCCCTGGGGGGGGCCAGATACGCAGTATTTT; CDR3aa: CASSPWGGPDTQYF
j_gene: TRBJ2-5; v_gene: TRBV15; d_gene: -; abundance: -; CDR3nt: TGTGCCACCAGCAGAAGGCAGGGAAGTGGAGAGACCCAGTACTTC; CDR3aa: CATSRRQGSGETQYF
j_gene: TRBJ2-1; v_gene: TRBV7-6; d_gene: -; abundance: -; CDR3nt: TGTGCCAGCAGCCCCCAGCCAACAGTAAATGAGCAGTTCTTC; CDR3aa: CASSPQPTVNEQFF
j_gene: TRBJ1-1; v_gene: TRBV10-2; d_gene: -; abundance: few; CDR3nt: TGCGCCAGCGCTCGAACAGTCGTTAACACTGAAGCTTTCTTT; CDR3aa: CASARTVVNTEAFF
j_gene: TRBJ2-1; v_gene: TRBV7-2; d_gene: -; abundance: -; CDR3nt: TGTGCCAGCAGTCAGACAGGAAGTGAGCAGTTCTTC; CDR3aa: CASSQTGSEQFF
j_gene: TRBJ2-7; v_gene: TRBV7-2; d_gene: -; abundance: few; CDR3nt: TGTGCCAGCAGCCCCTACAGGGCCCTGACCTACGAGCAGTACTTC; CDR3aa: CASSPYRALTYEQYF
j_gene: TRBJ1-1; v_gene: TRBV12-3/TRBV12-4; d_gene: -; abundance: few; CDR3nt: TGTGCCAGCAGCCAGGACATTCTAATGAACACTGAAGCTTTCTTT; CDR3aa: CASSQDILMNTEAFF
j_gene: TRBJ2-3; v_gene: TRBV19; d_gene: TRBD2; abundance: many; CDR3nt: TGTGCCAGTAGTACCCCAATACTAGCGGGGGGACCAGATACGCAGTATTTT; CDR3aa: CASSTPILAGGPDTQYF
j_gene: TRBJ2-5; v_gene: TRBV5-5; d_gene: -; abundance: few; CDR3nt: TGTGCCAGCAGCTTGTTTGGTGTGTGGAACCAAGAGACCCAGTACTTC; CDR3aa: CASSLFGVWNQETQYF
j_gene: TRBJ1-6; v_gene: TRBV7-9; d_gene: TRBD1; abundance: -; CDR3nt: TGTGCCAGCAGCCGGGACAGGGTCGAATCACCCCTCCACTTT; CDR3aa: CASSRDRVESPLHF
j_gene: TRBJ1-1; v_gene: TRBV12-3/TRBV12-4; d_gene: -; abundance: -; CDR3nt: TGTGCCAGCAGTTTATACGCCAGCAACACTGAAGCTTTCTTT; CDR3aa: CASSLYASNTEAFF
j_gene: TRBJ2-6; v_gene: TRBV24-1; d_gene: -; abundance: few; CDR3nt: TGTGCCACCAGTGATGCCGGGACACCGTCTGGGGCCAACGTCCTGACTTTC; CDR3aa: CATSDAGTPSGANVLTF
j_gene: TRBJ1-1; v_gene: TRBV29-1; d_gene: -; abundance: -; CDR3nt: TGCAGCGTTAAAACCTGGGACACTGAAGCTTTCTTT; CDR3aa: CSVKTWDTEAFF
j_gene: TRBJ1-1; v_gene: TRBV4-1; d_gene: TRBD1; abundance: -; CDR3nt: TGCGCCAGCAGTGCCCCTCCGGGACAGGGGAACACTGAAGCTTTCTTT; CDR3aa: CASSAPPGQGNTEAFF
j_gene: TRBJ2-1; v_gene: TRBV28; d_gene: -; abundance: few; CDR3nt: TGTGCCAGCAGTCCCCGGTTCAATGAGCAGTTCTTC; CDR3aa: CASSPRFNEQFF
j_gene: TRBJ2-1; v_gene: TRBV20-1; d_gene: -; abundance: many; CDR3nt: TGCAGTGCAGAGCCCGGGACCTCGCGTCGAAATGAGCAGTTCTTC; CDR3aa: CSAEPGTSRRNEQFF
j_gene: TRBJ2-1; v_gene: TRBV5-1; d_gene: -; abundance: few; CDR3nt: TGCGCCAGCAGTCTTGGCCAGCTCCTTGAGCAGTTCTTC; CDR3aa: CASSLGQLLEQFF
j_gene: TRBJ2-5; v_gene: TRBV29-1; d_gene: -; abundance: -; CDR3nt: TGCAGCGGAACAGGCCAAGAGACCCAGTACTTC; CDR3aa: CSGTGQETQYF
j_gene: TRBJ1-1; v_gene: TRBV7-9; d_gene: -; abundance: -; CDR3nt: TGTGCCAGCAGCTTAAATCCGGCACGGCCACGGACTGAAGCTTTCTTT; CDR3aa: CASSLNPARPRTEAFF
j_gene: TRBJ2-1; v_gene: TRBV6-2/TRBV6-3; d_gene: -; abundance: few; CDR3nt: TGTGCCAGCAGTTGGGCTTCGGATGAGCAGTTCTTC; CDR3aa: CASSWASDEQFF
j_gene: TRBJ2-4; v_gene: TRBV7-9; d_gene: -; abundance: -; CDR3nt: TGTGCCAGCAGCCGGCAGGGTCAACTAGCCAAAAACATTCAGTACTTC; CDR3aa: CASSRQGQLAKNIQYF
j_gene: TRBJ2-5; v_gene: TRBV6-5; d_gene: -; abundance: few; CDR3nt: TGTGCCAGCAGTCCCCCTGAGAAGACCCAGTACTTC; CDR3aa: CASSPPEKTQYF
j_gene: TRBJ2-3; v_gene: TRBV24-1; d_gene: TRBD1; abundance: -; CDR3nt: TGTGCCACCAGTGACGCGGACAGGGAAGCAGATACGCAGTATTTT; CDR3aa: CATSDADREADTQYF
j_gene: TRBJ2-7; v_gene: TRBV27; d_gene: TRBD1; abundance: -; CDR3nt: TGTGCCAGCAGTTTGAGGGGGCCCCCTTACGAGCAGTACTTC; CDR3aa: CASSLRGPPYEQYF
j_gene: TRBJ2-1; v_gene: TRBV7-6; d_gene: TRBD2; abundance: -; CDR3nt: TGTGCCAGCAGCTTACGGACTAGCGGGGGGTGGAGTGAGCAGTTCTTC; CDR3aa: CASSLRTSGGWSEQFF
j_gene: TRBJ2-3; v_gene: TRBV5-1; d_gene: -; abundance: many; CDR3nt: TGCGCCAGCAGCCTCGAGGGCCGCACAGATACGCAGTATTTT; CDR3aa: CASSLEGRTDTQYF
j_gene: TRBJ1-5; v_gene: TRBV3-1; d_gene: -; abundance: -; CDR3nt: TGTGCCAGCAGCCAAAGGGGGTACAATCAGCCCCAGCATTTT; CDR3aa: CASSQRGYNQPQHF
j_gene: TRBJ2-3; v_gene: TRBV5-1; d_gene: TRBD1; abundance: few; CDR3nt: TGCGCCAGCAGCCTACAGGGGGCACCCTGGAGGACAGATACGCAGTATTTT; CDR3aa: CASSLQGAPWRTDTQYF
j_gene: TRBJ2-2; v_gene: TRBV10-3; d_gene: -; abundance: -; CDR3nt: TGTGCCATCAGGGGGGTAGATTCCGGGGAGCTGTTTTTT; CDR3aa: CAIRGVDSGELFF
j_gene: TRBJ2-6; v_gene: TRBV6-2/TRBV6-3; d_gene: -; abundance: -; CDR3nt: TGTGCCAGCAGCCCCTTAATCGGACTCTTCTCTGGGGCCAACGTCCTGACTTTC; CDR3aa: CASSPLIGLFSGANVLTF
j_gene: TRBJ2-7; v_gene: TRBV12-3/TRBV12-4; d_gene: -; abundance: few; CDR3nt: TGTGCCAGCAGTATCCGCGGCCGGGGGACCTACGAGCAGTACTTC; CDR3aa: CASSIRGRGTYEQYF
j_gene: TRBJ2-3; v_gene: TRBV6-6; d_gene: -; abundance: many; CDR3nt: TGTGCCAGCAGTTACCCACCAGATACGCAGTATTTT; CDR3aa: CASSYPPDTQYF
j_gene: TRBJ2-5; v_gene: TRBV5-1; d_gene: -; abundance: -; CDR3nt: TGCGCCTGCTACAGGGCGCGGGACACCCCACAAGAGACCCAGTACTTC; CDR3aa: CACYRARDTPQETQYF
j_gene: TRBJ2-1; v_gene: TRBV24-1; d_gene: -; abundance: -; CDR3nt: TGTGCCACCAGTGATAATAACCGGGACCCGGACAATGAGCAGTTCTTC; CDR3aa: CATSDNNRDPDNEQFF
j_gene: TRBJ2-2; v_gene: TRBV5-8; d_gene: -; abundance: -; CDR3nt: TGTGCCAGCAGCTTAGGCCCTTACGGGGAGCTGTTTTTT; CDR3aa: CASSLGPYGELFF
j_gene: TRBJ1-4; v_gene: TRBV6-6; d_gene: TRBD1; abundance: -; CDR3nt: TGTGCCAGCAGCCCTGGGACAGAGAAACTGTTTTTT; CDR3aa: CASSPGTEKLFF
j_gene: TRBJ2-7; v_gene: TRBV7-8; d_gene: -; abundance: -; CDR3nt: TGTGCCAGCAGCTTAGAACGTGGGGTCACCTACGAGCAGTACTTC; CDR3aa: CASSLERGVTYEQYF
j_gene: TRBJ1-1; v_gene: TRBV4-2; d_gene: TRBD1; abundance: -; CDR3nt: TGTGCCAGCAGCCAAGTCCGTACCGGGACAGGGTCCACTGAAGCTTTCTTT; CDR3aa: CASSQVRTGTGSTEAFF
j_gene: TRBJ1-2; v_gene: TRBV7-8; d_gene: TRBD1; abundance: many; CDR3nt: TGTGCCAGCAGCTTAGCGTGGACAGGGGACTATGGCTACACCTTC; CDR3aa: CASSLAWTGDYGYTF
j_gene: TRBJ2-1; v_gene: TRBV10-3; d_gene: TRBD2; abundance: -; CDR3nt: TGTGCCATCGGGGGACTAGTCGTTAGTGAGCAGTTCTTC; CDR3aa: CAIGGLVVSEQFF
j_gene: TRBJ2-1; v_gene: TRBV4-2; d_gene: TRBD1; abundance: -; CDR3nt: TGTGCCAGCAGCCACACCGGGACAGGAGATAATGAGCAGTTCTTC; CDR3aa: CASSHTGTGDNEQFF
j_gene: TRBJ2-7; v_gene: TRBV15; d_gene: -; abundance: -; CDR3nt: TGTGCCACCAGCAGTAAACGGGACAATCCTTACGAGCAGTACTTC; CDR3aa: CATSSKRDNPYEQYF
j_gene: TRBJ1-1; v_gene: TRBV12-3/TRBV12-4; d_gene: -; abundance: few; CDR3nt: TGTGCCAGCAGCATCCAAGCTACAGGGAACACTGAAGCTTTCTTT; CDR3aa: CASSIQATGNTEAFF
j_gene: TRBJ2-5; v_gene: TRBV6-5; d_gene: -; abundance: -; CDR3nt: TGTGCCAGCAGTTACGATCGGTACCAAGAGACCCAGTACTTC; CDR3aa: CASSYDRYQETQYF
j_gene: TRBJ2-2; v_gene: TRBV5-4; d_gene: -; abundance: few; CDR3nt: TGTGCCAGCAGCTTGACGTCTTCAGCGGCGGGGGAGCTGTTTTTT; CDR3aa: CASSLTSSAAGELFF
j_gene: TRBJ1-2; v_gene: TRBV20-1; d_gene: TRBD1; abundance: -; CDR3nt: TGCAGTGCTAGAGGGGGGGCAGGGGGGAACTATGGCTACACCTTC; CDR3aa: CSARGGAGGNYGYTF
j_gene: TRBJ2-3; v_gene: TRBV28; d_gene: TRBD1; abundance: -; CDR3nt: TGTGCCAGCAGTTTAGGGATCGGAACAGGGGGCAGAGATACGCAGTATTTT; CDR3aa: CASSLGIGTGGRDTQYF
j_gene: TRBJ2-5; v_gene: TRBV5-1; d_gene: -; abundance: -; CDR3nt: TGCGCCAGCAGCCTAGGGGTTGGGACAAGAAAAGAGACCCAGTACTTC; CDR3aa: CASSLGVGTRKETQYF
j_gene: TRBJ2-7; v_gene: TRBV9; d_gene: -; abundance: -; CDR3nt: TGTGCCAGCAGCGCCCAGGGTTACTCCTACGAGCAGTACTTC; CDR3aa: CASSAQGYSYEQYF
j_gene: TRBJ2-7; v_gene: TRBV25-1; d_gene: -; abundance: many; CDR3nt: TGTGCCAGCAGGGCAAGGGGATTTGGCTCCTACGAGCAGTACTTC; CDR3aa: CASRARGFGSYEQYF
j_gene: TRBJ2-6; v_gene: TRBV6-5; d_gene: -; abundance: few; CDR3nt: TGTGCCAGCAGTTCCACCCGGACCTCTGGGGCCAACGTCCTGACTTTC; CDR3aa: CASSSTRTSGANVLTF
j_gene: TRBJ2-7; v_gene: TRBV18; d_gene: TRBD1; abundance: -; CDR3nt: TGTGCCAGCTCAGAGGGACAGCCACACTACGAGCAGTACTTC; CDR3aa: CASSEGQPHYEQYF
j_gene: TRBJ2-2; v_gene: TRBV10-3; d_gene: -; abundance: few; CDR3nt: TGTGCCATCAGGGGGATGAACACCGGGGAGCTGTTTTTT; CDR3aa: CAIRGMNTGELFF
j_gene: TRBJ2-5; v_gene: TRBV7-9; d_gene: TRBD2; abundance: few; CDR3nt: TGTGCCAGCAGTAAAGGGCTAGCGGCAGAGACCCAGTACTTC; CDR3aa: CASSKGLAAETQYF
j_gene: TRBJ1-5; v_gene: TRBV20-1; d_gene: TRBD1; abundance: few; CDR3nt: TGCAGTGCTCGCCGGACAGGATCGGCGCCCCAGCATTTT; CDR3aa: CSARRTGSAPQHF
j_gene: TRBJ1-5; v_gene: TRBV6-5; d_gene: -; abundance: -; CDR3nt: TGTGCCAGCAGTTACTCAGGGCAGGGAACCCAGCCCCAGCATTTT; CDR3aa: CASSYSGQGTQPQHF
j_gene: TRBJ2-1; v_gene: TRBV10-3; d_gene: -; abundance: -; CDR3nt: TGTGCCATCAGTGGGCCAGAGTACAATGAGCAGTTCTTC; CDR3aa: CAISGPEYNEQFF
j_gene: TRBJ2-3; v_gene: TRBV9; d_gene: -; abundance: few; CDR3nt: TGTGCCAGCAGCGACATGACCCTCGGGGCAGATACGCAGTATTTT; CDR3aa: CASSDMTLGADTQYF